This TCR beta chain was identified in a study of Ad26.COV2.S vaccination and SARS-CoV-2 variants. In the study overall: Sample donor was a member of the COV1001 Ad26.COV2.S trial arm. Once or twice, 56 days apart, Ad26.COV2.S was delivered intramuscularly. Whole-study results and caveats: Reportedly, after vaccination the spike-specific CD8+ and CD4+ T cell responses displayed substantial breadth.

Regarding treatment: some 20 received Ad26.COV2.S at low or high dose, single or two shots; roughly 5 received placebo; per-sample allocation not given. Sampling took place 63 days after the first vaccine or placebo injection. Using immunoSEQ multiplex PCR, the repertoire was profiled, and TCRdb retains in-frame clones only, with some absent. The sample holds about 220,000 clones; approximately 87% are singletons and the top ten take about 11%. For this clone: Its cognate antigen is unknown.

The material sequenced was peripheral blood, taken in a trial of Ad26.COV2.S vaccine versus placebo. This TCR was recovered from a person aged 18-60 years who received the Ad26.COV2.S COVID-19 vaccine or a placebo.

CDR3 residues: CASRRVSADTQYF. Here the CDR3 DNA reads TGTGCCAGCAGGAGGGTTTCGGCGGATACGCAGTATTTT. The chain carries TRBV5-4 and TRBJ2-3; TRBD2 is a possible D gene (5 bases). CDR1 is SGHNT, CDR2 YYREEE, per germline (reference sequence). This CDR3 has 13 residues. Trimming took off 5 bases at V and 6 bases at J, with 13 bases between the two ends.